Sequencing of this T cell receptor (beta chain) was carried out in a study of T cell responses to AZD1222 COVID-19 vaccine. Repertoires were generated with immunoSEQ multiplex PCR, while TCRdb's copy carries only in-frame clones and drops some. The sample contains under 150,000 clones, about 91% of which appear only once. In its sample, this clone was seen once. Trimming removed 7 bases at V and 5 bases at J, with 17 bases between. Germline CDR1 is MNHNY and CDR2 is SVGAGI (reference sequence). The CDR3 has 14 residues. This chain links TRBV6-6 with TRBJ2-5; a weak D match, TRBD2 (6 bases). Source: peripheral blood, taken on day 0 of AZD1222 vaccination. The TCR sequence derives from an adult in good health. The CDR3 DNA follows: TGTGCCAGCAATGGAGCGGGCGTAAGGGAGACCCAGTACTTC. This gives the protein CASNGAGVRETQYF.